This T cell receptor (beta chain) was observed in a study of blood T cell repertoires in COVID-19 (dated by TCRdb to 2020 to 2022). Some background on the complete study: Collaborator samples came from the United States, Italy and Spain and covered acute and convalescent phases of COVID-19. The material from the prospective study consisted of cDNA or gDNA derived from T cells, B-cell-depleted T cells, or PBMCs. Subjects who had been exposed to COVID-19, were actively infected with it, or had recovered from it provided the deeply sampled blood TCRbeta repertoires that made up the dataset. The repertoires were made available in a free public database intended to serve as a resource for research on the immune response to SARS-CoV-2. The samples were drawn from two sources: the first 160 participants of the ongoing ImmuneRACE study, and 1,000 to 1,500 subjects contributed by 6 global collaborators. Sample metadata almost always included a de-identified subject ID, COVID-19 status, age in years and sex. Where available, HLA class I and class II types were obtained from metadata supplied by the sample provider rather than from assay-based typing.

TCRbeta CDR3 regions were amplified from genomic DNA by means of the immunoSEQ Assay, a bias-controlled multiplex PCR. The paper's data handling went like this. The number of nucleated cells in each sample was estimated from the amplification of reference gene primers within the assay. To quantify the absolute abundance of each unique TCRbeta CDR3 rearrangement, sequence reads were collapsed and filtered. Productive Simpson clonality was computed per sample as the square root of Simpson's diversity index over productive rearrangements. This immuneACCESS table, as held by TCRdb, lists in-frame sequences with V and J called but not all clones. Of the missing ones, under half trace to an unresolved V gene in checked studies; the others have no known cause. V and J calls and clone size come straight from that table; D and trimming were deduced from the DNA. For this sample there are about 190,000 clones; approximately 85% appear just once. Roughly 4.5% of the sample belongs to the ten largest clones.

This clone has only a few counts. Its antigen is not yet known. The record has no base qualities; no much larger clone is one base away. General findings and caveats noted by the study authors: The amount of clinical and demographic metadata varied by source and participant and was provided uncurated.

The collaborating institutions used their own protocols to collect whole blood in K2EDTA tubes. Collaborator samples were shipped for TCRbeta analysis as frozen whole blood, isolated PBMCs, or DNA extracted from either sample type. V is shortened by 3 bases, J by 7 bases, and the region joining them spans 21 bases. The CDR3 sequence holds 16 residues, the cysteine and phenylalanine included. Just CDR3 DNA is preserved here, 48 bases in frame from base 1. CDR1 and CDR2 are read off the germline V gene as SGHAT and FQNNGV. The V and J genes are TRBV11-2 and TRBJ1-2; no D gene can be assigned with confidence. The sample was peripheral blood. This sequence was found in an elderly woman with acute or convalescent COVID-19. CDR3 reads: CASSFGRRGSAGGYTF. The DNA sequence is TGTGCCAGCAGCTTTGGTCGGAGAGGGTCGGCGGGTGGCTACACCTTC.